Listed below are T cell receptor beta chains from one sample, sequenced in a study of STAT3 mutations in large granular lymphocyte leukemia. Assay: immunoSEQ multiplex PCR; the TCRdb copy retains only in-frame clones and omits some. The sample contains 10,000 to 15,000 clones, about 76% of which appear only once. Input material: peripheral blood mononuclear cells. These receptors all come from a man aged 55 to 70 with T-cell large granular lymphocyte leukemia. Some clones in this sample may be carry-over from other donors' samples. Each CDR3 is given with its conserved first and last residue.

v_gene: TRBV30
j_gene: TRBJ2-7
CDR3aa: CAWGPEGYEQYF

v_gene: TRBV27
j_gene: TRBJ2-6
CDR3aa: CASSPRLGSGANVLTF

v_gene: TRBV10-3
j_gene: TRBJ1-2
CDR3aa: CATLDSYGYTF

v_gene: TRBV4-1
j_gene: TRBJ2-5
CDR3aa: CASSQDGGSGRGVETQYF

v_gene: TRBV27
j_gene: TRBJ1-2
CDR3aa: CASSPRRQAERYGYTF

v_gene: TRBV18
j_gene: TRBJ1-5
CDR3aa: CASSQQPRVVFSNQPQHF

v_gene: TRBV7-2
j_gene: TRBJ2-5
CDR3aa: CASSPSPGTQYF

v_gene: TRBV5-1
j_gene: TRBJ1-1
CDR3aa: CASSLVAGFSEAFF

v_gene: TRBV2
j_gene: TRBJ2-3
CDR3aa: CASIDGTGDTQYF

v_gene: TRBV10-2
j_gene: TRBJ1-4
CDR3aa: CASRSSGTGSEKLFF

v_gene: TRBV5-4
j_gene: TRBJ2-7
CDR3aa: CASSTPPEAYEQYF

v_gene: TRBV29-1
j_gene: TRBJ1-1
CDR3aa: CSVAGHSTNTEAFF

v_gene: TRBV29-1
j_gene: TRBJ2-6
CDR3aa: CSVFPEPGANVLTF

v_gene: TRBV28
j_gene: TRBJ1-1
CDR3aa: CASSPLDRGDTEAFF

v_gene: TRBV30
j_gene: TRBJ1-5
CDR3aa: CAWSVGGGPYQPQHF

v_gene: TRBV10-3
j_gene: TRBJ1-5
CDR3aa: CAISEGRTSNQPQHF

v_gene: TRBV5-6
j_gene: TRBJ2-4
CDR3aa: CASSPPGAKNIQYF

v_gene: TRBV5-1
j_gene: TRBJ2-3
CDR3aa: CASSLFVGVLEDTQYF

v_gene: TRBV29-1
j_gene: TRBJ2-5
CDR3aa: CSVGTPSQETQYF

v_gene: TRBV6-5
j_gene: TRBJ2-1
CDR3aa: CASSYLGGGIWFF

v_gene: TRBV6-1
j_gene: TRBJ2-1
CDR3aa: CASSNTIEQFF

v_gene: TRBV5-4
j_gene: TRBJ2-2
CDR3aa: CASSFDRGVGGELFF